Listed below are T cell receptor beta chains from one sample, sequenced in a study of cytomegalovirus exposure and HLA in healthy donors. The table came from immunoSEQ multiplex PCR; TCRdb's copy has only in-frame clones and leaves some out. The sample has about 330,000 clones, 87% seen once; the top ten hold approximately 1.1%. The sequencing input was PBMCs. These receptors originate from a woman between 25 and 40 years old in good health and CMV-seropositive. Each CDR3 is given with its conserved first and last residue. A D gene is named only where the DNA matches it firmly. The size field is filled for only some rows; it gives once, few, many or a size class.

d_call: -
cdr3_length: 15
v_call: TRBV7-2
j_call: TRBJ2-7
clone_size: -
cdr3_aa: CASSLRHAVSYEQYF
cdr3_nt: TGTGCCAGCAGCTTAAGGCATGCGGTCTCCTACGAGCAGTACTTC

d_call: -
cdr3_length: 16
v_call: TRBV9
j_call: TRBJ1-2
clone_size: -
cdr3_aa: CASRSRVGNYNYGYTF
cdr3_nt: TGTGCCAGCAGGTCTAGGGTGGGAAATTATAACTATGGCTACACCTTC

d_call: TRBD1
cdr3_length: 15
v_call: TRBV7-6
j_call: TRBJ1-2
clone_size: -
cdr3_aa: CASSIGTGSGYGYTF
cdr3_nt: TGTGCCAGCAGCATAGGGACAGGGAGTGGCTATGGCTACACCTTC

d_call: -
cdr3_length: 11
v_call: TRBV2
j_call: TRBJ1-1
clone_size: -
cdr3_aa: CASSEARGAFF
cdr3_nt: TGTGCCAGCAGTGAAGCCAGGGGAGCTTTCTTT

d_call: -
cdr3_length: 12
v_call: TRBV7-2
j_call: TRBJ2-1
clone_size: -
cdr3_aa: CASSARVNEQFF
cdr3_nt: TGTGCCAGCAGCGCCAGGGTCAATGAGCAGTTCTTC

d_call: TRBD2
cdr3_length: 15
v_call: TRBV18
j_call: TRBJ2-1
clone_size: -
cdr3_aa: CASSKLAGADNEQFF
cdr3_nt: TGTGCCAGCTCCAAACTAGCGGGAGCCGACAATGAGCAGTTCTTC

d_call: TRBD2
cdr3_length: 15
v_call: TRBV4-3
j_call: TRBJ2-7
clone_size: -
cdr3_aa: CASSQDWRGGGEQYF
cdr3_nt: TGCGCCAGCAGCCAAGATTGGCGGGGGGGCGGTGAGCAGTACTTC

d_call: -
cdr3_length: 14
v_call: TRBV2
j_call: TRBJ1-5
clone_size: -
cdr3_aa: CASRTDVSNQPQHF
cdr3_nt: TGTGCCAGCAGGACGGACGTAAGCAATCAGCCCCAGCATTTT

d_call: -
cdr3_length: 14
v_call: TRBV29-1
j_call: TRBJ2-7
clone_size: -
cdr3_aa: CSVKGGETTYEQYF
cdr3_nt: TGCAGCGTTAAGGGGGGGGAGACCACCTACGAGCAGTACTTC

d_call: -
cdr3_length: 15
v_call: TRBV4-3
j_call: TRBJ1-4
clone_size: -
cdr3_aa: CASSQDEQGAEKLFF
cdr3_nt: TGCGCCAGCAGCCAAGATGAACAGGGTGCCGAAAAACTGTTTTTT

d_call: -
cdr3_length: 17
v_call: TRBV5-1
j_call: TRBJ1-1
clone_size: -
cdr3_aa: CASSFGLSGRANTEAFF
cdr3_nt: TGCGCCAGCAGCTTTGGGTTGAGCGGTCGGGCCAACACTGAAGCTTTCTTT

d_call: -
cdr3_length: 10
v_call: TRBV6-6
j_call: TRBJ2-1
clone_size: -
cdr3_aa: CASMGNEQFF
cdr3_nt: TGTGCCAGCATGGGCAATGAGCAGTTCTTC

d_call: TRBD2
cdr3_length: 12
v_call: TRBV13
j_call: TRBJ2-1
clone_size: once
cdr3_aa: CASSSGRGGQFF
cdr3_nt: TGTGCCAGCAGCTCGGGCCGGGGGGGCCAGTTCTTC

d_call: -
cdr3_length: 14
v_call: TRBV9
j_call: TRBJ1-3
clone_size: -
cdr3_aa: CASREGSSGNTIYF
cdr3_nt: TGTGCCAGCAGGGAGGGCAGCTCTGGAAACACCATATATTTT

d_call: -
cdr3_length: 16
v_call: TRBV15
j_call: TRBJ1-5
clone_size: -
cdr3_aa: CATSRDKRGAGQPQHF
cdr3_nt: TGTGCCACCAGCAGAGATAAGAGGGGGGCTGGTCAGCCCCAGCATTTT

d_call: -
cdr3_length: 12
v_call: TRBV30
j_call: TRBJ1-5
clone_size: -
cdr3_aa: CAFSAGGQPQHF
cdr3_nt: TGTGCCTTCTCCGCGGGAGGACAGCCCCAGCATTTT

d_call: TRBD2
cdr3_length: 16
v_call: TRBV7-8
j_call: TRBJ2-2
clone_size: -
cdr3_aa: CASSLGLAGRTGELFF
cdr3_nt: TGTGCCAGCAGCTTAGGATTAGCGGGTCGCACCGGGGAGCTGTTTTTT

d_call: -
cdr3_length: 16
v_call: TRBV15
j_call: TRBJ1-4
clone_size: -
cdr3_aa: CATSTETGSANEKLFF
cdr3_nt: TGTGCCACCAGCACAGAGACAGGAAGTGCTAATGAAAAACTGTTTTTT

d_call: -
cdr3_length: 15
v_call: TRBV5-4
j_call: TRBJ2-7
clone_size: -
cdr3_aa: CASSFLDALGDEQYF
cdr3_nt: TGTGCCAGCAGCTTCCTGGACGCTTTAGGAGACGAGCAGTACTTC

d_call: -
cdr3_length: 12
v_call: TRBV28
j_call: TRBJ2-7
clone_size: -
cdr3_aa: CATQGGGPEQYF
cdr3_nt: TGTGCCACACAGGGTGGGGGACCCGAGCAGTACTTC

d_call: -
cdr3_length: 13
v_call: TRBV27
j_call: TRBJ2-2
clone_size: -
cdr3_aa: CASNDINTGELFF
cdr3_nt: TGTGCCAGCAACGACATAAACACCGGGGAGCTGTTTTTT

d_call: -
cdr3_length: 13
v_call: TRBV5-1
j_call: TRBJ1-1
clone_size: -
cdr3_aa: CASSLAQNTEAFF
cdr3_nt: TGCGCCAGCAGCTTGGCACAGAACACTGAAGCTTTCTTT

d_call: -
cdr3_length: 13
v_call: TRBV2
j_call: TRBJ2-3
clone_size: -
cdr3_aa: CASSVLVADTQYF
cdr3_nt: TGTGCCAGCAGTGTACTAGTTGCGGATACGCAGTATTTT

d_call: -
cdr3_length: 17
v_call: TRBV4-1
j_call: TRBJ2-7
clone_size: -
cdr3_aa: CASSLEGQRDSSYEQYF
cdr3_nt: TGCGCCAGCAGCTTGGAGGGACAGCGGGATTCCTCCTACGAGCAGTACTTC

d_call: -
cdr3_length: 14
v_call: TRBV15
j_call: TRBJ1-1
clone_size: few
cdr3_aa: CATSRGSTGTEAFF
cdr3_nt: TGTGCCACCAGCAGAGGTTCAACAGGGACTGAAGCTTTCTTT

d_call: TRBD1
cdr3_length: 16
v_call: TRBV10-3
j_call: TRBJ2-7
clone_size: -
cdr3_aa: CAIFGAGTGGSYEQYF
cdr3_nt: TGTGCCATCTTTGGGGCCGGGACAGGGGGTTCCTACGAGCAGTACTTC

d_call: TRBD2
cdr3_length: 16
v_call: TRBV27
j_call: TRBJ2-3
clone_size: -
cdr3_aa: CASSLFASGRKDTQYF
cdr3_nt: TGTGCCAGCAGTTTATTTGCTAGCGGGAGGAAAGATACGCAGTATTTT

d_call: TRBD2
cdr3_length: 16
v_call: TRBV27
j_call: TRBJ2-7
clone_size: -
cdr3_aa: CASSPSGRRRSYEQYF
cdr3_nt: TGTGCCAGCAGCCCGAGCGGGAGGAGGCGCTCCTACGAGCAGTACTTC

d_call: -
cdr3_length: 15
v_call: TRBV6-5
j_call: TRBJ1-2
clone_size: -
cdr3_aa: CASSYSSTFNYGYTF
cdr3_nt: TGTGCCAGCAGTTACTCGAGTACCTTTAACTATGGCTACACCTTC

d_call: TRBD1
cdr3_length: 14
v_call: TRBV29-1
j_call: TRBJ2-2
clone_size: -
cdr3_aa: CSVDGQGRTGELFF
cdr3_nt: TGCAGCGTTGATGGACAGGGGAGAACCGGGGAGCTGTTTTTT

d_call: TRBD1
cdr3_length: 14
v_call: TRBV9
j_call: TRBJ1-6
clone_size: -
cdr3_aa: CASSDSGGDSPLHF
cdr3_nt: TGTGCCAGCAGCGACTCAGGGGGCGATTCACCCCTCCACTTT

d_call: TRBD1
cdr3_length: 18
v_call: TRBV18
j_call: TRBJ1-2
clone_size: -
cdr3_aa: CASSPAADRDASNYGYTF
cdr3_nt: TGTGCCAGCTCACCCGCCGCGGACAGGGATGCCTCTAACTATGGCTACACCTTC

d_call: -
cdr3_length: 16
v_call: TRBV6-5
j_call: TRBJ1-2
clone_size: -
cdr3_aa: CASSYSLPGVFYGYTF
cdr3_nt: TGTGCCAGCAGTTACTCCTTACCAGGGGTTTTCTATGGCTACACCTTC

d_call: TRBD2
cdr3_length: 16
v_call: TRBV5-1
j_call: TRBJ2-1
clone_size: -
cdr3_aa: CASSLAAAGDYNEQFF
cdr3_nt: TGCGCCAGCAGCTTGGCCGCGGCGGGGGACTACAATGAGCAGTTCTTC

d_call: -
cdr3_length: 13
v_call: TRBV7-2
j_call: TRBJ1-4
clone_size: -
cdr3_aa: CASSLSGNEKLFF
cdr3_nt: TGTGCCAGCAGCTTAAGTGGGAATGAAAAACTGTTTTTT

d_call: -
cdr3_length: 16
v_call: TRBV13
j_call: TRBJ2-6
clone_size: -
cdr3_aa: CASSLQGSSGANVLTF
cdr3_nt: TGTGCCAGCAGCTTACAGGGGAGCTCTGGGGCCAACGTCCTGACTTTC

d_call: -
cdr3_length: 12
v_call: TRBV7-9
j_call: TRBJ2-7
clone_size: -
cdr3_aa: CASNGGTYEQYF
cdr3_nt: TGTGCCAGCAACGGGGGAACCTACGAGCAGTACTTC

d_call: -
cdr3_length: 14
v_call: TRBV25-1
j_call: TRBJ2-2
clone_size: -
cdr3_aa: CASSEFVGRGELFF
cdr3_nt: TGTGCCAGCAGTGAATTTGTGGGAAGAGGGGAGCTGTTTTTT

d_call: -
cdr3_length: 12
v_call: TRBV6-1
j_call: TRBJ2-7
clone_size: -
cdr3_aa: CASTRTPYEQYF
cdr3_nt: TGTGCCAGCACTAGGACCCCCTACGAGCAGTACTTC

d_call: -
cdr3_length: 14
v_call: TRBV28
j_call: TRBJ1-5
clone_size: -
cdr3_aa: CASFPVGVLQPQHF
cdr3_nt: TGTGCCAGCTTCCCCGTGGGGGTACTGCAGCCCCAGCATTTT

d_call: -
cdr3_length: 15
v_call: TRBV18
j_call: TRBJ1-1
clone_size: -
cdr3_aa: CASSPGTGPNTEAFF
cdr3_nt: TGTGCCAGCTCACCGGGCACAGGGCCGAACACTGAAGCTTTCTTT

d_call: -
cdr3_length: 14
v_call: TRBV9
j_call: TRBJ1-3
clone_size: -
cdr3_aa: CASSLRVSGNTIYF
cdr3_nt: TGTGCCAGCAGCCTGAGGGTCTCTGGAAACACCATATATTTT